These T cell receptor beta chains were read from a single sample in a study of graft-versus-host responses after intestinal transplantation. These receptors are not linked to any known antigen. The table came from immunoSEQ multiplex PCR; TCRdb's copy has only in-frame clones and leaves some out. Of about 120,000 clones listed, around 96% are singletons. Source: unstimulated CD8+ T cells sorted from spleen or lymph node cells, taken before intestinal transplant. Every receptor here comes from a human donor who received an intestinal transplant. CDR3s include the opening cysteine and the closing phenylalanine or tryptophan. D genes are given only for firm matches. Where a row states a size, it is once, few, many or the class of an expanded clone; other rows omit it.

J	D	V	size	CDR3	DNA
TRBJ2-7	TRBD2	TRBV5-6	NA	CASSYASGTYEQYF	TGTGCCAGCAGCTACGCTAGCGGTACCTACGAGCAGTACTTC
TRBJ2-5	NA	TRBV7-8	NA	CASSLDRPSTGPQETQYF	TGTGCCAGCAGCTTAGACCGTCCCAGCACAGGACCTCAAGAGACCCAGTACTTC
TRBJ1-4	TRBD1	TRBV4-1	NA	CASSQWGQRNEKLFF	TGCGCCAGCAGCCAATGGGGACAGAGAAATGAAAAACTGTTTTTT
TRBJ1-1	NA	TRBV2	once	CASSERLALNTEASF	TGTGCCAGCAGTGAAAGACTGGCATTGAACACTGAAGCTTCCTTT
TRBJ2-1	TRBD2	TRBV6-1	NA	CASGNLAGGNNEQFF	TGTGCCAGCGGCAACCTAGCGGGGGGAAACAATGAGCAGTTCTTC
TRBJ2-7	NA	TRBV6-5	NA	CASSYGLGVPSYEQYF	TGTGCCAGCAGTTACGGCCTAGGCGTACCCTCCTACGAGCAGTACTTC
TRBJ2-2	NA	TRBV9	NA	CASSGGTGELFF	TGTGCCAGCAGCGGCGGGACCGGGGAGCTGTTTTTT
TRBJ2-2	NA	TRBV21-1	NA	CASSKFPRTNTGELFF	TGTGCCAGCAGCAAATTTCCCAGAACGAACACCGGGGAGCTGTTTTTT
TRBJ2-3	TRBD2	TRBV11-1	NA	CASSPGTSALTDTQYF	TGTGCCAGCAGCCCGGGGACTAGCGCCCTCACAGATACGCAGTATTTT
TRBJ2-1	NA	TRBV5-6	NA	CASSLINEQFF	TGTGCCAGCAGCTTGATCAATGAGCAGTTCTTC
TRBJ2-4	NA	TRBV7-2	NA	CASSPTGPKNIQYF	TGTGCCAGCAGTCCCACAGGGCCCAAAAACATTCAGTACTTC
TRBJ1-2	NA	TRBV27	NA	CASSWQVSNLGGYTF	TGTGCCAGCAGTTGGCAGGTGTCGAACTTGGGAGGCTACACCTTC
TRBJ2-7	NA	TRBV19	NA	CASSIGARSSYEQYF	TGTGCCAGTAGTATTGGCGCGAGGAGCTCCTACGAGCAGTACTTC
TRBJ2-7	NA	TRBV7-9	NA	CASSLGQEEYF	TGTGCCAGCAGCTTAGGACAGGAGGAGTACTTC
TRBJ2-7	NA	TRBV5-4	NA	CASSFEGTAYEQYF	TGTGCCAGCAGCTTTGAGGGCACTGCCTACGAGCAGTACTTC
TRBJ1-2	TRBD1	TRBV7-9	NA	CASSLVVPGGTYGYTF	TGTGCCAGCAGCTTAGTGGTGCCAGGGGGCACCTATGGCTACACCTTC
TRBJ1-1	NA	TRBV7-2	NA	CASILQGSMNTEAFF	TGTGCCAGCATCCTACAGGGCTCGATGAACACTGAAGCTTTCTTT
TRBJ2-2	NA	TRBV28	NA	CASSPSPGNTGELFF	TGTGCCAGCAGTCCCTCCCCCGGGAACACCGGGGAGCTGTTTTTT
TRBJ2-1	TRBD1	TRBV28	NA	CASSPTGTGPEQFF	TGTGCCAGCAGTCCTACCGGGACAGGGCCTGAGCAGTTCTTC
TRBJ2-7	TRBD2	TRBV7-3	NA	CASSLGGDSYEQYF	TGTGCCAGCAGCTTAGGGGGGGACTCCTACGAGCAGTACTTC
TRBJ2-5	TRBD2	TRBV27	NA	CASSLLAGAQETQYF	TGTGCCAGCAGTTTACTAGCGGGCGCCCAAGAGACCCAGTACTTC
TRBJ2-1	TRBD2	TRBV19	once	CASSIWLAGGNEQFF	TGTGCCAGTAGTATTTGGCTAGCGGGAGGGAATGAGCAGTTCTTC
TRBJ2-7	TRBD1	TRBV5-1	NA	CASSFYRGPYEQYF	TGCGCCAGCAGCTTCTACAGGGGTCCTTACGAGCAGTACTTC
TRBJ2-7	TRBD2	TRBV11-2	NA	CASTTGLAGYEQYF	TGTGCCAGCACCACCGGGCTAGCGGGTTACGAGCAGTACTTC
TRBJ2-3	TRBD2	TRBV13	NA	CASSPSGRAKDTQYF	TGTGCCAGCAGCCCCAGCGGGAGGGCCAAGGATACGCAGTATTTT
TRBJ2-1	NA	TRBV28	NA	CASSFGREHNEQFF	TGTGCCAGCAGTTTCGGTAGGGAACACAATGAGCAGTTCTTC
TRBJ1-5	NA	TRBV6-5	NA	CASSSLGSNQPQHF	TGTGCCAGCAGTTCCCTAGGAAGCAATCAGCCCCAGCATTTT
TRBJ1-2	NA	TRBV29-1	NA	CSVMDRDYGYTF	TGCAGCGTGATGGACAGAGACTATGGCTACACCTTC
TRBJ2-3	NA	TRBV7-9	NA	CASAQGSTDTQYF	TGTGCCAGCGCACAGGGAAGCACAGATACGCAGTATTTT
TRBJ2-7	TRBD2	TRBV19	NA	CASSPRLAGGEQYF	TGTGCCAGTAGTCCGAGACTAGCGGGAGGCGAGCAGTACTTC
TRBJ1-5	NA	TRBV7-9	NA	CASSLDVSNQPQHF	TGTGCCAGCAGCTTAGACGTTAGCAATCAGCCCCAGCATTTT
TRBJ1-1	NA	TRBV4-1	NA	CASSPGQGLGNTEAFF	TGCGCCAGCAGCCCCGGGCAGGGATTGGGAAACACTGAAGCTTTCTTT
TRBJ2-4	NA	TRBV11-2	NA	CASSLGGNIQHF	TGTGCCAGCAGCTTAGGGGGCAACATTCAGCACTTC
TRBJ2-7	TRBD2	TRBV5-5	once	CASSLRLTGGSFEQYF	TGTGCCAGCAGCTTGAGGCTGACGGGAGGGTCCTTCGAGCAGTACTTC
TRBJ2-7	NA	TRBV7-7	NA	CASSPGSGSYEQYF	TGTGCCAGCAGCCCGGGGTCCGGTTCCTACGAGCAGTACTTC